A selection of T cell receptor beta chains follows, all from one sample in a study of Ad26.COV2.S vaccination and SARS-CoV-2 variants. Sequencing was performed with immunoSEQ multiplex PCR; in TCRdb, only in-frame clones are kept and a portion is missing. The sample carries 440,000 or so clones, roughly 87% recorded once. The starting material was peripheral blood, obtained in a trial of Ad26.COV2.S vaccine versus placebo. The receptors were sampled from a person between 18 and 60 years old who received the Ad26.COV2.S COVID-19 vaccine or a placebo. The CDR3 runs from the conserved cysteine through the conserved F or W. D genes are given only for firm matches. Some rows mark clone size as missing; the rest say once, few, many or name a class of expanded clone.

j_gene | d_gene | v_gene | abundance | CDR3aa | CDR3nt
TRBJ2-7 | - | TRBV9 | - | CASSVGPALNYEQYF | TGTGCCAGCAGCGTAGGACCAGCCCTAAACTACGAGCAGTACTTC
TRBJ1-2 | TRBD1 | TRBV7-2 | - | CASSLVGTGGVYGYTF | TGTGCCAGCAGCTTAGTCGGGACAGGGGGTGTTTATGGCTACACCTTC
TRBJ2-5 | - | TRBV7-8 | - | CASSPPGQETQYF | TGTGCCAGCAGCCCTCCAGGGCAAGAGACCCAGTACTTC
TRBJ1-3 | - | TRBV9 | - | CASSVGQGIENTIYF | TGTGCCAGCAGCGTAGGGCAGGGGATAGAAAACACCATATATTTT
TRBJ1-3 | - | TRBV5-8 | - | CASSTGALSGNTIYF | TGTGCCAGCAGCACCGGGGCCCTCTCTGGAAACACCATATATTTT
TRBJ1-4 | - | TRBV5-6 | - | CASSTLQGEKLFF | TGTGCCAGCAGCACCTTACAGGGTGAAAAACTGTTTTTT
TRBJ2-5 | TRBD1 | TRBV28 | - | CASSRPQGRETQYF | TGTGCCAGCAGTCGTCCACAGGGGCGGGAGACCCAGTACTTC
TRBJ1-5 | - | TRBV28 | - | CASLALGEGSNQPQHF | TGTGCCAGTCTAGCCTTGGGAGAAGGGAGCAATCAGCCCCAGCATTTT
TRBJ2-1 | TRBD2 | TRBV3-1/TRBV3-2 | - | CASSPSGLAGASYNEQFF | TGTGCCAGCAGCCCCTCGGGACTAGCGGGAGCCTCCTACAATGAGCAGTTCTTC
TRBJ1-2 | TRBD1 | TRBV5-1 | - | CASSLGQGIYGYTF | TGCGCCAGCAGCTTGGGACAGGGCATCTATGGCTACACCTTC
TRBJ2-7 | - | TRBV7-9 | - | CASTHGGPGVYEQYF | TGTGCCAGCACCCACGGGGGGCCCGGCGTATACGAGCAGTACTTC
TRBJ2-6 | - | TRBV7-9 | - | CASSRDISGANVLTF | TGTGCCAGCAGCCGGGATATCTCTGGGGCCAACGTCCTGACTTTC
TRBJ2-1 | TRBD2 | TRBV7-9 | - | CASSSPGTMRLNEQFF | TGTGCCAGCAGCTCCCCCGGGACTATGCGACTCAATGAGCAGTTCTTC
TRBJ2-5 | TRBD1 | TRBV6-1 | - | CASSGQEEETQYF | TGTGCCAGCTCGGGACAGGAGGAAGAGACCCAGTACTTC
TRBJ2-5 | TRBD1 | TRBV6-5 | - | CASSPTGGRETQYF | TGTGCCAGCAGTCCCACAGGGGGAAGAGAGACCCAGTACTTC
TRBJ2-7 | - | TRBV6-2/TRBV6-3 | few | CASSDGQVTSYEQYF | TGTGCCAGCAGCGACGGGCAGGTAACATCCTACGAGCAGTACTTC
TRBJ2-7 | TRBD1 | TRBV5-4 | few | CASSLPGQISYEQYF | TGTGCCAGCAGCTTACCGGGACAGATATCCTACGAGCAGTACTTC
TRBJ2-5 | - | TRBV24-1 | - | CATSATDLPETQYF | TGTGCCACCAGTGCCACAGACCTCCCGGAGACCCAGTACTTC
TRBJ1-2 | - | TRBV12-2 | - | CASRLAGRRNYGYTF | TGTGCAAGTCGCTTAGCCGGGAGGAGAAACTATGGCTACACCTTC
TRBJ2-1 | TRBD2 | TRBV10-3 | - | CAISDPSGGYNEQFF | TGTGCCATCAGTGATCCTAGCGGGGGTTACAATGAGCAGTTCTTC
TRBJ2-3 | - | TRBV3-1/TRBV3-2 | - | CASSQGPQSDTQYF | TGTGCCAGCAGCCAGGGTCCCCAATCAGATACGCAGTATTTT
TRBJ2-7 | - | TRBV6-2/TRBV6-3 | - | CASSTYFNRQDRAYEQYF | TGTGCCAGCAGTACTTACTTCAATCGACAGGATCGGGCCTACGAGCAGTACTTC